This T cell receptor beta chain was identified in a study of blood T cell repertoires in COVID-19. About the study: Whether acute or convalescent, the COVID-19 samples came from the United States, Italy and Spain.

The assay was immunoSEQ multiplex PCR, and TCRdb's table has in-frame clones only and misses some. The sample gives about 250,000 clones, roughly 80% of which show up once; 3.6% is in the top ten. The CDR3 length is 15 residues. In germline, CDR1 is MNHNY, CDR2 SVGAGI (reference sequence). With 0 bases clipped from V and 4 bases from J, the junction kept 4 bases outside the gene matches. The genes are TRBV6-6 and TRBJ1-2; 8 bases map to TRBD1. This TCR was recovered from a woman aged 40 to 55 who had been exposed to COVID-19. Material for sequencing was PBMCs or T cells enriched from blood (not recorded which). The CDR3 loop reads CASSYSQGATYGYTF. CDR3 DNA: TGTGCCAGCAGTTACTCCCAGGGGGCCACCTATGGCTACACCTTC.